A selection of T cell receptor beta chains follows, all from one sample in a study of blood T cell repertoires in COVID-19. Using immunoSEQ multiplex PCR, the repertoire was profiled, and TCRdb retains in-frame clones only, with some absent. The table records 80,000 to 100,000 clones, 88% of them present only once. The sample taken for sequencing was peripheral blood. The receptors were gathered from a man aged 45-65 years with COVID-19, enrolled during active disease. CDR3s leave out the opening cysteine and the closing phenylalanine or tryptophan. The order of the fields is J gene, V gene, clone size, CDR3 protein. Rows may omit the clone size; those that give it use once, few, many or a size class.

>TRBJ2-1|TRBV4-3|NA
ASSQPGSSYNEQF
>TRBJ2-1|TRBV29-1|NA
SVEELGAGYNEQF
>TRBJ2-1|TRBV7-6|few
ASSLVGAGVHNEQF
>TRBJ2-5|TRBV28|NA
ASSQAGGLGETQY
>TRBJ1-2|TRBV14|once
ASSQDAGRNYGYT
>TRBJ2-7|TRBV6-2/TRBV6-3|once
ASSYRGLGGWYEQY
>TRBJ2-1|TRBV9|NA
ASSSPAGNIYNEQF
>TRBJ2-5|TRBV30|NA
AWNIGGTKKTQY
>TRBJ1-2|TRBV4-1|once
ASSQEARRNYGYT
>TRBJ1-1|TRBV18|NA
ASSPTPGTEAF
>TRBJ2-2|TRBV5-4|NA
ASSFGTGGTGELF
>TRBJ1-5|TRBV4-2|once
ASSQDGTNSNQPQH
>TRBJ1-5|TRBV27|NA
ASSLQGWSNQPQH
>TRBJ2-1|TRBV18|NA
ASARAGISSYNEQF
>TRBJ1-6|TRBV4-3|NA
ASSQDSGFSPLH
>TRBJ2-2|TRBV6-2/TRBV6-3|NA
ASSSKTGGANTGELF
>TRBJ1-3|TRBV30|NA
AWSVPTALSGNTIY
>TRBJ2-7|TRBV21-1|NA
ASSKGPGWRREAYEQY
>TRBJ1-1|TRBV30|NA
AWDQGQVTEAF
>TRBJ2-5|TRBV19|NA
ASSIGGETQY
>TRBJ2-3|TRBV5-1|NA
ASKPHTASGGLPDTQY
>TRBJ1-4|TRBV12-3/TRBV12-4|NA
ASSISGRKLF
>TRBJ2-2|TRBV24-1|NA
ATSPRDNTGELF
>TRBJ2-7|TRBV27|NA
ASSSAGTSSYEQY
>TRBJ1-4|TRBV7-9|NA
ASRRDRANEKLF
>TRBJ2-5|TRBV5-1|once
ASSLAHLAGLETQY
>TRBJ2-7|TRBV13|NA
ASSLRGQDEQY
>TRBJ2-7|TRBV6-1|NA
ASSERTAYEQY
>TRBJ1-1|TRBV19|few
ASSIDPGHTNTEAF
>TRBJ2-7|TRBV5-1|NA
ASSLAGAAYEQY
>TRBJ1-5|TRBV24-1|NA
ATSDGQGTSNQPQH
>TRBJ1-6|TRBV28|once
ASGGGSYNSPLH
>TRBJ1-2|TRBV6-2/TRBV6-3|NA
ASSYGQASGYT
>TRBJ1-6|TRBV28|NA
ASNVDSHYNSPLH
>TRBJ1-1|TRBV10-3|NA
AISEQGAGNTEAF
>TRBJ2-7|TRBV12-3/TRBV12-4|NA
ASSLGQNYEQY
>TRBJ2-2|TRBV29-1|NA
SVGQGNTGELF
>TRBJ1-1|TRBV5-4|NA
ASSFWGRETEAF
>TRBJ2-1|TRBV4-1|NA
ASSQVGGAVGNEQF
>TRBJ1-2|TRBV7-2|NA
ASTPTGGNYGYT
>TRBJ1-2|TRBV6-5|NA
ASSSTGRNGYT
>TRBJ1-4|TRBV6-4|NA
ASSDSRGREKLF
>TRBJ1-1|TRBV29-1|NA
SVARTGVTEAF
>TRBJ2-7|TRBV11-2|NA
ASSLERKQY
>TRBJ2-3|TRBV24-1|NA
ATSTPERGGTDTQY
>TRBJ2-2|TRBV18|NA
ASSPRNRNAGELF
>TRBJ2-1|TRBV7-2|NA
ASSFWRGGYNEQF
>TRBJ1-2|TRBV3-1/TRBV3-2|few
ASSQTLPGQGYGYT
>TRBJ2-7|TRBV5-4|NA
ASSLGLGEYEQY
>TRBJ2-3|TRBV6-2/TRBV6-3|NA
ASSSAYSGTATDTQY
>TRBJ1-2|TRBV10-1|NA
ASHPEDYGYT